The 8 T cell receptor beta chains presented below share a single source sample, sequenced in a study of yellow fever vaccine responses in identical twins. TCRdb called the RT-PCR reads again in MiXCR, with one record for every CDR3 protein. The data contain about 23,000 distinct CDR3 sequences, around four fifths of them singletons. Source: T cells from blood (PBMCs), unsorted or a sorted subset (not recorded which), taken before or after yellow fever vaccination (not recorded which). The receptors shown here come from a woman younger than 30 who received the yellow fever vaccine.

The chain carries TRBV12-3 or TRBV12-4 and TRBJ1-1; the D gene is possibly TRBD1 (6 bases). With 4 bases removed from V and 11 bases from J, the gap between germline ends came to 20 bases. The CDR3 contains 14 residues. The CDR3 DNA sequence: TGTGCCAGCAGTTCATCCCAGGGGCGGGGTGGGGCTTTCTTT. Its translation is CASSSSQGRGGAFF.

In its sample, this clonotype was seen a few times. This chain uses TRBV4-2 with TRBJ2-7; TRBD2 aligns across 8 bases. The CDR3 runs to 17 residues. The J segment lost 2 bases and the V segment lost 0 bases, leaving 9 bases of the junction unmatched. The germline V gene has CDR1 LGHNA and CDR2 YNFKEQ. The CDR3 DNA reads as TGTGCCAGCAGCCAAGATTGGACTAGCAGCTTCACCTACGAGCAGTACTTC. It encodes CASSQDWTSSFTYEQYF.

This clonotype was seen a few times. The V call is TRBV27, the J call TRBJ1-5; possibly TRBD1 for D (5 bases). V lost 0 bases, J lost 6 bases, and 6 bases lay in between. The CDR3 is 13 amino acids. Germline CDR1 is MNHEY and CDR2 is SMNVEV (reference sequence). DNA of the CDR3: TGTGCCAGCAGTTTATCGGGGGGTCAGCCCCAGCATTTT. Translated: CASSLSGGQPQHF.

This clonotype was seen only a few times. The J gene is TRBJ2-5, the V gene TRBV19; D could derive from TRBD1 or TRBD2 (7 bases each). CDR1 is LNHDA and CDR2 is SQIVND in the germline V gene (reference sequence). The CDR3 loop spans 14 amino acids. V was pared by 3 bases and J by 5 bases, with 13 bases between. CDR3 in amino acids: CASSMAGGGETQYF. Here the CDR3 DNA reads TGTGCCAGTAGTATGGCAGGGGGAGGGGAGACCCAGTACTTC.

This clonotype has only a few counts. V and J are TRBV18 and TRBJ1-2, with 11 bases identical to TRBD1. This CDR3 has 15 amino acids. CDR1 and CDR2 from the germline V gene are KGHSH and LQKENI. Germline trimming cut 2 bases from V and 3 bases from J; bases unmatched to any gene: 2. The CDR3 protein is CASSPVGQGDYGYTF. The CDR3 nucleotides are TGTGCCAGCTCACCAGTGGGACAGGGGGACTATGGCTACACCTTC. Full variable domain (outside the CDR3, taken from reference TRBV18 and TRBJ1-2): NAGVMQNPRHLVRRRGQEARLRCSPMKGHSHVYWYRQLPEEGLKFMVYLQKENIIDESGMPKERFSAEFPKEGPSILRIQQVVRGDSAAYFCASSPVGQGDYGYTFGSGTRLTVV.

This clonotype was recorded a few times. The CDR3 DNA reads TGTGCCACCAAGGACACCCCCAGCTCCTACGAGCAGTACGTC. Amino acid sequence: CATKDTPSSYEQYV. This chain links TRBV2 with TRBJ2-7, with D perhaps matching TRBD1 (5 bases). Germline CDR1 and CDR2: SNHLY and FYNNEI. The CDR3 is made up of 14 amino acids. Trimming shortened V by 10 bases and J by 0 bases, and 16 bases separated the two germline ends.

Here the CDR3 DNA reads TGTGCCAGCAGCTTTGGACAGGGGGCGGCTTACGAGCAGTACGTC. Translated: CASSFGQGAAYEQYV. This chain connects TRBV5-5 to TRBJ2-7; TRBD1 agrees at 11 bases. The CDR3 covers 15 residues. Germline CDR1 SGHKS, CDR2 YYEKEE (reference sequence). The V segment lost 2 bases and the J segment 4 bases; nucleotides outside the gene matches: 5.

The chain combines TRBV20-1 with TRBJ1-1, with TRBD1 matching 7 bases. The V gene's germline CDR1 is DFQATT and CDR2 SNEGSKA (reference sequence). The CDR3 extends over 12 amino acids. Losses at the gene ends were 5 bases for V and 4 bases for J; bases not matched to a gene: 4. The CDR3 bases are TGCAGTGCTGATTACAGGGGCACTGAAGCTTTCTTT. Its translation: CSADYRGTEAFF.